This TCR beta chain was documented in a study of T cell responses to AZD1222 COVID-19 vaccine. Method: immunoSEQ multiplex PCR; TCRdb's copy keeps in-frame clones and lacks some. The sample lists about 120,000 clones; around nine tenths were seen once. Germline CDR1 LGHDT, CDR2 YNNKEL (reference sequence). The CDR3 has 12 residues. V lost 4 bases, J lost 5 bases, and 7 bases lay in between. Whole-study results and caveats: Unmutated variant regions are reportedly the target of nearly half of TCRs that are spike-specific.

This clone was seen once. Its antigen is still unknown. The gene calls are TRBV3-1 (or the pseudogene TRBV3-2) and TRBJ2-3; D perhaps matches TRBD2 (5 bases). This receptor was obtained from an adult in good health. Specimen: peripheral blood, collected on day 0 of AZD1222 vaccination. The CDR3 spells CASSRGLDTQYF. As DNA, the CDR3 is TGTGCCAGCAGCCGCGGGTTAGATACGCAGTATTTT.